This section outlines one T cell receptor (beta chain) sequence together with its context. This sample was included in a study of post-analysis software for immune sequencing data. Presence of unique molecular identifiers characterized the TCR beta cDNA libraries. TCRdb re-called the PCR reads with MiXCR, one entry per CDR3 protein. The repertoire holds some 890,000 distinct CDR3 sequences, with approximately 53% as singletons. This clonotype originated in a girl between 5 and 17 years old with multiple sclerosis. Material for sequencing was blood.

CDR3 loop: CASSQVQGPGEKLFF. The CDR3 nucleotides read TGCGCCAGCAGCCAAGTTCAGGGGCCTGGTGAAAAACTGTTTTTT. The chain links TRBV4-1 to TRBJ1-4; maybe TRBD1 (6 bases). The germline V and J ends were trimmed by 1 base and 7 bases, with 13 bases remaining between them. The CDR3 sequence is 15 residues long. From germline, CDR1 is MGHRA and CDR2 YSYEKL.